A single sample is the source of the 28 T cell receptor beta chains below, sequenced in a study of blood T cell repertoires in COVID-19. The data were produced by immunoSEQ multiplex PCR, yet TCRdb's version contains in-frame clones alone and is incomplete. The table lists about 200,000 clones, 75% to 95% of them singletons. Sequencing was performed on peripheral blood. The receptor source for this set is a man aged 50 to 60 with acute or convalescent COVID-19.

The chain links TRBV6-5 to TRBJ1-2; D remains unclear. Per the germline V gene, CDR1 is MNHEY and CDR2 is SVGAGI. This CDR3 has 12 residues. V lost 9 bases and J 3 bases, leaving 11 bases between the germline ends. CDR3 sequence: CARGGPDYGYTF. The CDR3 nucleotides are TGTGCCAGAGGCGGTCCAGACTATGGCTACACCTTC.

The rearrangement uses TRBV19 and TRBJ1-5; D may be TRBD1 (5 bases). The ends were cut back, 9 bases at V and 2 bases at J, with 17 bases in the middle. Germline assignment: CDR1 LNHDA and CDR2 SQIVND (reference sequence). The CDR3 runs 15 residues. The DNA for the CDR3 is TGTGCCAGCCTGGGAAGGGGAACGGGCAATCAGCCCCAGCATTTT. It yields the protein CASLGRGTGNQPQHF.

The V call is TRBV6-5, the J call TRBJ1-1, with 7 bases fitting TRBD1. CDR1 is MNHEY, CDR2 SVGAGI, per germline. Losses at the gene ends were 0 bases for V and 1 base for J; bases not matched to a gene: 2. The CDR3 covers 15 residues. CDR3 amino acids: CASSYSGQRNTEAFF. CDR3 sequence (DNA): TGTGCCAGCAGTTACTCGGGACAGCGGAACACTGAAGCTTTCTTT.

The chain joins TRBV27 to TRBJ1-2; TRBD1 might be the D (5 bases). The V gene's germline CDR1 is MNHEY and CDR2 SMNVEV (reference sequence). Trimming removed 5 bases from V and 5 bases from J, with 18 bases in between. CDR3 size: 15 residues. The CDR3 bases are TGTGCCAGCAGTCCAAACCCGACAGCGCCGTATGGCTACACCTTC. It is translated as CASSPNPTAPYGYTF.

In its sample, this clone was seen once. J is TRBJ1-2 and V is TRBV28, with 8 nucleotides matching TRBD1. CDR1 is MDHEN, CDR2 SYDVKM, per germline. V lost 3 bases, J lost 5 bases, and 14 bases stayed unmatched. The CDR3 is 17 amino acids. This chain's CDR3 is CASSFRSSGGAWYGYTF. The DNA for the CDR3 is TGTGCCAGCAGTTTCCGAAGCTCAGGGGGCGCTTGGTATGGCTACACCTTC.

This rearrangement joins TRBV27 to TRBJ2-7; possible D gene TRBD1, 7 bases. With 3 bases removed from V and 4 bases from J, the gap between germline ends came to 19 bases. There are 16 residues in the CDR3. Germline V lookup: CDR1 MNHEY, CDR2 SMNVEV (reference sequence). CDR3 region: CASSLEGALPGYEQYF. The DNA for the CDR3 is TGTGCCAGCAGTTTGGAGGGGGCGCTACCCGGGTACGAGCAGTACTTC.

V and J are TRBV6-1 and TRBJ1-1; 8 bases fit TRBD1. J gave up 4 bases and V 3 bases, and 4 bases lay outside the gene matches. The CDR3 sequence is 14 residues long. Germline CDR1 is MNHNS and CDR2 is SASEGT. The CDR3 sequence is CASSENRGSTEAFF. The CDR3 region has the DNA TGTGCCAGCAGTGAGAACAGGGGGAGCACTGAAGCTTTCTTT.

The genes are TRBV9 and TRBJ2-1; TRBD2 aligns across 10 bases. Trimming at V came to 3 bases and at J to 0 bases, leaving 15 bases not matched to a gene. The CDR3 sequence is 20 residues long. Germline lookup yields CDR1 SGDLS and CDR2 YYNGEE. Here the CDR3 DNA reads TGTGCCAGCAGCGATCCCTTGGTAGCGGGGGGCGAAAGCTCCTACAATGAGCAGTTCTTC. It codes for CASSDPLVAGGESSYNEQFF.

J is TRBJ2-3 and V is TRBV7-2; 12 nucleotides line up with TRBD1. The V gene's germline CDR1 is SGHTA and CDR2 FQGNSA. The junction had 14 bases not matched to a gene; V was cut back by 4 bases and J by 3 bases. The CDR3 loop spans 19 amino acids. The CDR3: CASSSPRDRGQRLTDTQYF. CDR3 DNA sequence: TGTGCCAGCAGCTCCCCCCGGGACAGGGGGCAGAGGTTAACAGATACGCAGTATTTT.

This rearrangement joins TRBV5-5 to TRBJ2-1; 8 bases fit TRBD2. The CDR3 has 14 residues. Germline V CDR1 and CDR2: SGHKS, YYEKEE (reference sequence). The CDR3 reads CAAAAGGSYNEQFF. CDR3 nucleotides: TGTGCAGCGGCGGCGGGAGGCTCCTACAATGAGCAGTTCTTC. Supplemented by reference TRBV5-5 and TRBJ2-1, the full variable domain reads DAGVTQSPTHLIKTRGQQVTLRCSPISGHKSVSWYQQVLGQGPQFIFQYYEKEERGRGNFPDRFSARQFPNYSSELNVNALLLGDSALYLCAAAAGGSYNEQFFGPGTRLTVL.

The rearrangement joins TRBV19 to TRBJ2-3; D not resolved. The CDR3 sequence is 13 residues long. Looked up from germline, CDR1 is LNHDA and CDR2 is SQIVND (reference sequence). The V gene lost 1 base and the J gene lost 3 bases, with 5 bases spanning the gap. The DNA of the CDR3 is TGTGCCAGTAGTATAGCGAGAACAGATACGCAGTATTTT. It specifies CASSIARTDTQYF. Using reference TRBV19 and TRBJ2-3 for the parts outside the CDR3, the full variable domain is DGGITQSPKYLFRKEGQNVTLSCEQNLNHDAMYWYRQDPGQGLRLIYYSQIVNDFQKGDIAEGYSVSREKKESFPLTVTSAQKNPTAFYLCASSIARTDTQYFGPGTRLTVL.

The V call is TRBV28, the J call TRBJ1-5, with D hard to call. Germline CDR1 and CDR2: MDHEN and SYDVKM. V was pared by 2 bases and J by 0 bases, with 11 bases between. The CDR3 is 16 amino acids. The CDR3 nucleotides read TGTGCCAGCAGTTTAATGGGCAGCTATAGCAATCAGCCCCAGCATTTT. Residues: CASSLMGSYSNQPQHF.

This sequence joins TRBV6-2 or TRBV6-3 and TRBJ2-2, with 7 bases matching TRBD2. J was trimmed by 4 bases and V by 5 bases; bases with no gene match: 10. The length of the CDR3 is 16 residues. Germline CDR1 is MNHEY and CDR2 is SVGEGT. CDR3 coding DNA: TGTGCCAGCAGTCGGCTGGCGGGAGTACCCACCGGGGAGCTGTTTTTT. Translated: CASSRLAGVPTGELFF.

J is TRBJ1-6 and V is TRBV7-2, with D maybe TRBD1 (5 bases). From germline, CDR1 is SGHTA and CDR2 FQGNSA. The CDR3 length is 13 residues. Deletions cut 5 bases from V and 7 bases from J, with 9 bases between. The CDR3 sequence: CASSIRENSPLHF. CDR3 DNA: TGTGCCAGCAGCATCAGGGAAAATTCACCCCTCCACTTT.

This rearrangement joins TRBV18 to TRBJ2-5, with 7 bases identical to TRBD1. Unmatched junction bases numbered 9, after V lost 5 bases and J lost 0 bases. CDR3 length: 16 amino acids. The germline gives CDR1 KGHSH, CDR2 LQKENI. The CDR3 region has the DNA TGTGCCAGCTCAAGACCGGGACAGAGGTACCAAGAGACCCAGTACTTC. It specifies CASSRPGQRYQETQYF.

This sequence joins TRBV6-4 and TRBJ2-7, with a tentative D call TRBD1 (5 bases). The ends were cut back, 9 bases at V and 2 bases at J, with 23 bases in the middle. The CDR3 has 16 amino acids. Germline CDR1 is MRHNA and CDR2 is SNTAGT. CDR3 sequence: CASRGWADRITYEQYF. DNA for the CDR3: TGTGCCAGTAGGGGATGGGCGGACCGAATCACCTACGAGCAGTACTTC.

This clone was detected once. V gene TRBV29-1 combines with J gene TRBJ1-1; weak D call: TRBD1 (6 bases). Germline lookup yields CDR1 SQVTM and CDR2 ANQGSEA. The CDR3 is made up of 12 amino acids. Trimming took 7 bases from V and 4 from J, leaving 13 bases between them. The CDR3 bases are TGCAGCGGAGGGGGTTATGGCACTGAAGCTTTCTTT. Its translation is CSGGGYGTEAFF.

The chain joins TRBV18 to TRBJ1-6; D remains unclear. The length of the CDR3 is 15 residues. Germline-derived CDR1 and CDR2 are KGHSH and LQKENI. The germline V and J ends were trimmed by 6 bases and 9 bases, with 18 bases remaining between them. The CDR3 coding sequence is TGTGCCAGCTCCCCGGTAGCGCTTGAGAGTTCACCCCTCCACTTT. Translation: CASSPVALESSPLHF.

CDR3 coding DNA: TGTGCCTGGGAAACTAGCGGGGGCACAGATACGCAGTATTTT. It codes for CAWETSGGTDTQYF. The rearrangement joins TRBV30 to TRBJ2-3, with 10 positions matching TRBD2. Losses at the gene ends were 5 bases for V and 1 base for J; bases not matched to a gene: 3. The CDR3 is 14 amino acids. Germline CDR1 is GTSNPN and CDR2 is SVGIG (reference sequence).

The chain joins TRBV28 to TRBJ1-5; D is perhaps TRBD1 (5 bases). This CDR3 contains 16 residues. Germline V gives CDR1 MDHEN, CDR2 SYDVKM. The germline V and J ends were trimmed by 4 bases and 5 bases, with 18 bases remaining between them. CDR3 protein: CASSSPGRGGDQPQHF. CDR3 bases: TGTGCCAGCAGTTCCCCTGGGAGGGGAGGGGATCAGCCCCAGCATTTT.

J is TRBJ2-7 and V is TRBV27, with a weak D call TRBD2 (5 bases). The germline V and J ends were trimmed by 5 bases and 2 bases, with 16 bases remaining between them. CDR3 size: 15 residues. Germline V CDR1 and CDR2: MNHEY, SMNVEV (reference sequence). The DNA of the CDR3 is TGTGCCAGCAGTCTGTCCCCTCTAGCACCCTACGAGCAGTACTTC. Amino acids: CASSLSPLAPYEQYF.

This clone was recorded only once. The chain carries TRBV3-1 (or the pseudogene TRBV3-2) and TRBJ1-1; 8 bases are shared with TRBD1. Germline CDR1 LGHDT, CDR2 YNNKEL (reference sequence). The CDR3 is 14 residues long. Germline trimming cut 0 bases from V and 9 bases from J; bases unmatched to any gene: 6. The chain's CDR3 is CASSQESRTGQAFF. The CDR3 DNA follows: TGTGCCAGCAGCCAAGAATCGCGGACAGGGCAAGCTTTCTTT.

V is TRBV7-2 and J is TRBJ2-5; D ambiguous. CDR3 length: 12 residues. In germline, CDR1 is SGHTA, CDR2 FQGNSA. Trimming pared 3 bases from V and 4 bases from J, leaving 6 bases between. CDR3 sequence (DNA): TGTGCCAGCAGCTTTATCCGAGAGACCCAGTACTTC. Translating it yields CASSFIRETQYF.

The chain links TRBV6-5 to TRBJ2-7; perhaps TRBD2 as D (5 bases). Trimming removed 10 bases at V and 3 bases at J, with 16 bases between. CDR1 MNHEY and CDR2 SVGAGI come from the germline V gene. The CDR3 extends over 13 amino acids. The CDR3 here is CATRRAGDYEQYF. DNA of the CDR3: TGTGCCACCAGGCGGGCCGGTGACTACGAGCAGTACTTC.

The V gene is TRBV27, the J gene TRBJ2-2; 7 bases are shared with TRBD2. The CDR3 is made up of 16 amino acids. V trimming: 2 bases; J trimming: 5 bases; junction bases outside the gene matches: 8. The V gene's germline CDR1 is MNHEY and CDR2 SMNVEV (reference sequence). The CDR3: CASSLKGGRVTGELFF. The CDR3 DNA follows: TGTGCCAGCAGTTTAAAAGGCGGGAGAGTTACCGGGGAGCTGTTTTTT.

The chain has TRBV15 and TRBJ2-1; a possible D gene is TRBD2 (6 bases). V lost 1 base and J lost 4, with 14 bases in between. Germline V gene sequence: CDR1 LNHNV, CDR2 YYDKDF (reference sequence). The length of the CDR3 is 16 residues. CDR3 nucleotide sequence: TGTGCCACCAGCAGAGGTGGCGGGGACTTGTACAATGAGCAGTTCTTC. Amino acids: CATSRGGGDLYNEQFF.

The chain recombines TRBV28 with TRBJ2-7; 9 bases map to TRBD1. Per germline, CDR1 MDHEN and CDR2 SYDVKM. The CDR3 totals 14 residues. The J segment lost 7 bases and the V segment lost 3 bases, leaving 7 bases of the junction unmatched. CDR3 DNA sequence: TGTGCCAGCAGTTTCCGGGACAGGGCAGGGGAGCAGTACTTC. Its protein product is CASSFRDRAGEQYF.

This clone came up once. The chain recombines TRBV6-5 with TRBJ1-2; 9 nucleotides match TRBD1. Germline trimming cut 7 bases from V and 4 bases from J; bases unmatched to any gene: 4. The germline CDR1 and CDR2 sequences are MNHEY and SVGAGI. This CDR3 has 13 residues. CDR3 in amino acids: CASKGTGPYGYTF. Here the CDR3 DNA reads TGTGCCAGCAAAGGGACAGGGCCCTATGGCTACACCTTC.